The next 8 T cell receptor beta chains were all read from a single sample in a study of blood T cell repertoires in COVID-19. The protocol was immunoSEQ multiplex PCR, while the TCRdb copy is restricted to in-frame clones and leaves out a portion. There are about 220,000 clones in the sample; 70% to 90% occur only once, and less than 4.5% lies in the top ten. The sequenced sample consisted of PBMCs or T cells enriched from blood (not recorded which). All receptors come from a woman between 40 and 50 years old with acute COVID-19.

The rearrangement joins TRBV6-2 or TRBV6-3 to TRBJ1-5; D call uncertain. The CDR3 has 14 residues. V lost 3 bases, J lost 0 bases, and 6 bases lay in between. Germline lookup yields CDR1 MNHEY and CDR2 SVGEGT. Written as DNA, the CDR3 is TGTGCCAGCAGTTATGGTAGTAGCAATCAGCCCCAGCATTTT. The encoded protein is CASSYGSSNQPQHF.

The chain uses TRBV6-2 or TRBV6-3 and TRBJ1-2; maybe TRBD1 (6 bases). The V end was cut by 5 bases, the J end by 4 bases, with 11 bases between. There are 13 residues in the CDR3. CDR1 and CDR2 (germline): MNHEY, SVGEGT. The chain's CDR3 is CASSQQGFYGYTF. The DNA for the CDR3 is TGTGCCAGCAGTCAACAGGGCTTCTATGGCTACACCTTC.

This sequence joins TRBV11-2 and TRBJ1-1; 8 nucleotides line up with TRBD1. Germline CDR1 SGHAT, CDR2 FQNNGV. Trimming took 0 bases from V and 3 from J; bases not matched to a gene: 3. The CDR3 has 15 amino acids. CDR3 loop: CASSLETGVYTEAFF. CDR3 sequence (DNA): TGTGCCAGCAGCTTAGAGACAGGGGTGTACACTGAAGCTTTCTTT.

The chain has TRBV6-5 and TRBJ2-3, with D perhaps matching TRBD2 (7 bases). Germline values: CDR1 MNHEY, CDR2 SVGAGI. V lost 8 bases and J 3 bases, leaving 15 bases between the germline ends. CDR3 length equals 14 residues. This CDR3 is CASFLGGPTDTQYF. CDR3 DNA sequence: TGTGCCAGCTTCTTGGGGGGGCCTACAGATACGCAGTATTTT.

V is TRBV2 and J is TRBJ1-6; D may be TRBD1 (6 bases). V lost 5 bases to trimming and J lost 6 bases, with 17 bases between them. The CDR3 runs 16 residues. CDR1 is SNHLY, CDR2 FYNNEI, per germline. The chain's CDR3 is CASSPGSRGGNSPLHF. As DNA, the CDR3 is TGTGCCAGCAGTCCGGGTTCGAGAGGGGGTAATTCACCCCTCCACTTT. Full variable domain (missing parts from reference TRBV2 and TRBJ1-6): EPEVTQTPSHQVTQMGQEVILRCVPISNHLYFYWYRQILGQKVEFLVSFYNNEISEKSEIFDDQFSVERPDGSNFTLKIRSTKLEDSAMYFCASSPGSRGGNSPLHFGNGTRLTVT.

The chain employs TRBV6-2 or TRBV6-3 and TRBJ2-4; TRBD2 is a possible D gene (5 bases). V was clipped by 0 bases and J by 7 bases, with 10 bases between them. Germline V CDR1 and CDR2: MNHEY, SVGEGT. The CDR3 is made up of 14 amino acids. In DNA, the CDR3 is TGTGCCAGCAGTTACTCCCAGCGAGGGAACATTCAGTACTTC. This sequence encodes CASSYSQRGNIQYF.

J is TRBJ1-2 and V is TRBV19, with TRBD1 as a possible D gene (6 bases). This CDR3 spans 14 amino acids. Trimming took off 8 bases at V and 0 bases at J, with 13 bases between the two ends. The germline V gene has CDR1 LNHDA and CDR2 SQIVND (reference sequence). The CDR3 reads CASGQPPTNYGYTF. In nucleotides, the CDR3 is TGTGCCAGTGGACAGCCTCCTACTAACTATGGCTACACCTTC.

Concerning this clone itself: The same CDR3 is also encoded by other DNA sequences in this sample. Written as DNA, the CDR3 is TGTGCCAGCAGCTCCCAGGGTTCTGGAAACACCATATATTTT. It encodes CASSSQGSGNTIYF. The chain joins TRBV7-2 to TRBJ1-3; D possibly corresponds to TRBD1 (5 bases). Deletions cut 4 bases from V and 1 base from J, with 8 bases between. This CDR3 region has 14 residues. Per the germline V gene, CDR1 is SGHTA and CDR2 is FQGNSA.